The TCR beta chain under discussion was sequenced for a study of blood T cell repertoires in COVID-19 (dated by TCRdb to the early 2020s). About the full investigation: The collaborator samples originated in the United States, Italy and Spain and spanned the acute and convalescent phases of COVID-19. The prospective study material was composed of cDNA or gDNA derived from T cells, B-cell-depleted T cells, or PBMCs. Subjects who had been exposed to COVID-19, were actively infected with it, or had recovered from it provided the deeply sampled blood TCRbeta repertoires that made up the dataset. The repertoires were released in a freely available public database intended as a resource for research on the immune response to SARS-CoV-2. Samples came from the ongoing ImmuneRACE study (first 160 participants) plus 1,254 subjects from 6 global collaborators. A de-identified subject ID, COVID-19 status, age in years and sex were almost always included in the sample metadata. Where available, HLA class I and class II types were taken from metadata supplied by the sample provider and were not determined by assay-based typing.

Concerning this clone itself: Its antigen remains unidentified. Base qualities are not at hand, and no much larger clone is one base apart.

Study-wide findings and limitations: The amount of clinical and demographic metadata varied by source and participant and was provided uncurated.

The immunoSEQ Assay, a bias-controlled multiplex PCR, was used to amplify TCRbeta CDR3 regions from genomic DNA. As for how the authors treated the data: Nucleated cell counts per sample were estimated from amplification of reference gene primers within the assay. Sequence reads were collapsed and filtered to measure the absolute abundance of every unique TCRbeta CDR3 rearrangement. For each sample, productive Simpson clonality was calculated by taking the square root of Simpson's diversity index across productive rearrangements. This is the immuneACCESS table as TCRdb keeps it, with only in-frame sequences that have V and J called. A part of the clones is gone; compared with another copy, unresolved V genes explain less than half, and the rest is unexplained. The V and J calls and clone size were taken over from that table, and D and trimming were inferred from the DNA. Counted in this sample were roughly 300,000 clones; 92% of them appeared once. The top ten clonotypes cover 15% to 20% of the sample.

Participants in the prospective study were enrolled through a virtual design, were aged about 18 to 90 years, and lived in about two dozen United States geographic areas. Cohort assignment in the prospective study relied on participant-reported clinical history from a screening survey and a study questionnaire. Recovered participants in ImmuneRACE Cohort 3 were defined as having two consecutive negative NP/OP PCR tests, clearance from a healthcare professional, or resolution of symptoms. Each participant in the prospective study had whole blood, serum and a nasopharyngeal or oropharyngeal swab collected by mobile phlebotomists. Additional blood draws and questionnaires over an approximately 2-month period could optionally be provided by prospective study participants. Before DNA extraction, blood samples from the prospective study were shipped at room temperature or frozen. The CDR3 runs 15 residues from the cysteine to the phenylalanine. The retained sequence is limited to the CDR3, 45 bases, with the frame set at the first base. Trimming takes 4 bases off V and 1 base off J; junction bases not matched to a gene: 4. Taken from the germline V gene, the CDR1 and CDR2 loops are SGHNT and YENEEA.

The sequenced sample consisted of PBMCs or T cells enriched from blood (not recorded which). The V and J genes are TRBV11-3 and TRBJ2-3; 8 bases in the middle match TRBD1. The clonotype comes from a woman aged 25-40 years who had recovered from COVID-19. The CDR3 region reads CASSSAGGGTDTQYF. The nucleotides are TGTGCCAGCAGCTCTGCAGGGGGCGGCACAGATACGCAGTATTTT.